This TCR beta chain was profiled in a study of metastatic and nonmetastatic thyroid tumors. Findings of the study overall: It was reportedly found that TCR beta diversity was significantly higher in malignant thyroid tumors than in benign nodules, a difference seen in both blood and tumor samples.

TCRdb reprocessed the PCR reads using MiXCR. The data contain roughly 46,000 clones, more than 20% of them singletons. No treatment of any kind had been given to any patient before thyroid surgery. Comment on this clone: The antigen is undetermined. The junction does not match germline at one end; this may be a read error.

The source of this sequence is a male donor with papillary thyroid cancer or a benign thyroid nodule (not recorded which). Some clones in this sample may be carry-over from other donors' samples. Sequencing was carried out using blood.

The CDR3 sequence is CSVESEGPHYEQYF. The CDR3 nucleotides read TGCAGCGTTGAAAGCGAGGGGCCTCACTACGAGCAGTACTTT. The genes are TRBV29-1 and TRBJ2-7, with D perhaps TRBD1 or TRBD2 (5 bases each). CDR3 length: 14 amino acids. The germline V gene encodes CDR1 SQVTM and CDR2 ANQGSEA.